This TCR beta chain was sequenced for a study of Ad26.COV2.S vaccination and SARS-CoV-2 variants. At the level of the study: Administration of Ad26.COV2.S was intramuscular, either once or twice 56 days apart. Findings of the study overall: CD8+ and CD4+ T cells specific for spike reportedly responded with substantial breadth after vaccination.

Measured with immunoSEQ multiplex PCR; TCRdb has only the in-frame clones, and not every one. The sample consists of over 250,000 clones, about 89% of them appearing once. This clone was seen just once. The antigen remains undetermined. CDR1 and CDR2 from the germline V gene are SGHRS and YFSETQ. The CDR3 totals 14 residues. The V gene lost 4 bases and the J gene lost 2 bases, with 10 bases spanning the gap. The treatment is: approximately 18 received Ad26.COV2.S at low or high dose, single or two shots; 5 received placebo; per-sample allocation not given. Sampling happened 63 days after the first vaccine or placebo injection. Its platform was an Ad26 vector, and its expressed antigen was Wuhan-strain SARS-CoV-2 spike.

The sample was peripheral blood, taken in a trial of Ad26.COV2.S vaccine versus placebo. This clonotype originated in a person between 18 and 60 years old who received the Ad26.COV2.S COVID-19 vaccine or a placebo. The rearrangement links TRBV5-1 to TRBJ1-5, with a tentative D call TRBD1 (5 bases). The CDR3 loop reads CASSTGTGNQPQHF. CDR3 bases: TGCGCCAGCAGCACTGGGACGGGCAATCAGCCCCAGCATTTT.